A single sample gave rise to the 13 T cell receptor beta chains below, sequenced in a study of glioma-infiltrating T cells. The iRepertoire nested amplicon-rescue multiplex PCR amplified TCR alpha and beta CDR3s from RNA. MiXCR was run by TCRdb on the multiplex PCR reads, yielding one entry per CDR3 protein. The sample lists about 140,000 distinct CDR3 sequences; about two fifths were seen once. Sequencing was carried out using glioma tissue, nonneoplastic brain tissue, or PBMCs (not recorded which). Receptor source: a human donor with low-grade glioma or glioblastoma, undergoing nonglioma brain surgery, or in good health (not recorded which).

The chain links TRBV2 to TRBJ2-2; D unclear. V was trimmed by 6 bases and J by 1 base, leaving 9 bases between them. CDR3 length: 14 residues. CDR1 and CDR2 from the germline V gene are SNHLY and FYNNEI. CDR3 coding DNA: TGTGCCAGCAGCCAGAAGGGGAACACCGGGGAGCTGTTTTTT. Its protein product is CASSQKGNTGELFF. Based on the CDR3 plus reference TRBV2 and TRBJ2-2, the full variable domain is EPEVTQTPSHQVTQMGQEVILRCVPISNHLYFYWYRQILGQKVEFLVSFYNNEISEKSEIFDDQFSVERPDGSNFTLKIRSTKLEDSAMYFCASSQKGNTGELFFGEGSRLTVL.

The chain uses TRBV7-9 and TRBJ2-1, with D unresolved. Trimming left V 9 bases short and J 8 bases short, with 11 bases between. The germline V gene has CDR1 SEHNR and CDR2 FQNEAQ (reference sequence). The length of the CDR3 is 11 residues. CDR3 sequence (DNA): TGTGCCAGAACTGGGTTCGATGAGCAGTTCTTC. This gives the protein CARTGFDEQFF.

This clonotype was counted at least ten times. The chain employs TRBV27 and TRBJ2-3; 10 positions agree with TRBD2. CDR3 length equals 17 residues. The J segment lost 4 bases and the V segment lost 5 bases, leaving 12 bases of the junction unmatched. The germline V gene has CDR1 MNHEY and CDR2 SMNVEV (reference sequence). The CDR3, as DNA: TGTGCCAGCAGTAGGAATCGAGCGGGAGGGAGCTCAGATACGCAGTATTTT. Translation: CASSRNRAGGSSDTQYF.

J is TRBJ1-1 and V is TRBV5-6; D call uncertain. The CDR3 totals 15 residues. Per germline, CDR1 SGHDT and CDR2 YYEEEE. Trimming removed 3 bases at V and 5 bases at J, with 17 bases between. DNA for the CDR3: TGTGCCAGCAGCTCGGGGAGAGGTCGAGGAACTGAAGCTTTCTTT. Amino acid sequence: CASSSGRGRGTEAFF.

As for this clonotype: A junction end diverges from the germline sequence, so it may reflect a read error. CDR3 nucleotide sequence: TGCAGTTCCCCCGCTGCTGTGAAGACTGAAGCTTTCTTT. As protein: CSSPAAVKTEAFF. This chain uses TRBV20-1 with TRBJ1-1; D not certain. Germline CDR1 and CDR2: DFQATT and SNEGSKA (reference sequence). The length of the CDR3 is 13 residues.

This clonotype has just one count. Likely a read error: the CDR3 ends without its conserved phenylalanine or tryptophan. The CDR3, as DNA: TGTGCCAGCAGCTTATTTTGGGGCGGCGGTGGCAATGAGCAGTTCCTC. It specifies CASSLFWGGGGNEQFL. This chain joins TRBV7-2 and TRBJ2-1, with TRBD1 as a possible D gene (5 bases). Trimming cost V 2 bases and J 6 bases, with 17 bases left between them. The CDR3 length is 16 residues. In germline, CDR1 is SGHTA, CDR2 FQGNSA.

CDR3 in amino acids: CASSRSSGGAYYNEQFF. The CDR3 DNA sequence: TGTGCCAGCAGTCGTTCTAGCGGGGGGGCCTACTACAATGAGCAGTTCTTC. J is TRBJ2-1 and V is TRBV6-8, with TRBD2 identical over 12 bases. The CDR3 is 17 amino acids. V gave up 5 bases and J gave up 3 bases; unmatched junction bases: 8. Looked up from germline, CDR1 is MNHGY and CDR2 is SAAAGT.

Concerning this clonotype: A read error may produce the germline difference seen at one junction end. The gene calls are TRBV20-1 and TRBJ2-3; no definite D call. CDR1 and CDR2 from the germline V gene are DFQATT and SNEGSKA (reference sequence). This CDR3 has 14 residues. In DNA, the CDR3 is TGCAGTGCTGGTGTGGGCACCATCACAGATGCGCAGTATTTT. Translation gives CSAGVGTITDAQYF.

J is TRBJ1-2 and V is TRBV7-2; the D is unclear. Germline V CDR1 and CDR2: SGHTA, FQGNSA. CDR3 length equals 14 residues. Trimming removed 5 bases at V and 8 bases at J, with 18 bases between. CDR3 nucleotide sequence: TGTGCCAGCAGCCCCGCCGGGTCCCGTGTGGGCTACACCTTC. Amino acid sequence: CASSPAGSRVGYTF.

This clonotype was counted only a few times. V gene TRBV6-1 combines with J gene TRBJ1-5, with unresolved D. The CDR3 extends over 15 amino acids. Germline V lookup: CDR1 MNHNS, CDR2 SASEGT. Trimming stripped 0 bases from V and 4 bases from J, with 10 bases between. This CDR3 is CASSEATGGNQPQHF. CDR3 nucleotide sequence: TGTGCCAGCAGTGAAGCCACGGGAGGGAATCAGCCCCAGCATTTT.

This chain uses TRBV7-9 with TRBJ1-2; no reliable D call. The CDR3 runs 14 residues. CDR1 is SEHNR and CDR2 is FQNEAQ in the germline V gene (reference sequence). The V end was cut by 2 bases, the J end by 8 bases, with 15 bases between. DNA for the CDR3: TGTGCCAGCAGCTTATCGGACCTTGCGGGCGGCTACACCTTC. It encodes CASSLSDLAGGYTF.

V usage is TRBV6-1 and J usage is TRBJ1-5; D remains unclear. The CDR3 is 12 residues long. V was clipped by 6 bases and J by 6 bases, with 9 bases between them. CDR1 is MNHNS, CDR2 SASEGT, per germline. The CDR3 here is CASRKGSQPQHF. CDR3 in DNA: TGTGCCAGCAGGAAGGGAAGTCAGCCCCAGCATTTT.

This clonotype was observed a few times. J is TRBJ2-1 and V is TRBV6-6; D uncertain. This CDR3 is 13 amino acids long. Germline-derived CDR1 and CDR2 are MNHNY and SVGAGI (reference sequence). The V gene lost 6 bases and the J gene lost 4 bases, with 10 bases spanning the gap. The CDR3 bases are TGTGCCAGCAGCCGGCGGACGTACAATGAGCAGTTCTTC. Amino acid sequence: CASSRRTYNEQFF.